This T cell receptor beta chain was found in a study of control samples from healthy donors and cancer patients. TCRdb keeps only in-frame clones here, not all; method: immunoSEQ multiplex PCR. Of fewer than 25,000 clones listed, roughly 80% were seen once; the top ten hold 25% to 35%. The CDR3 is 15 residues long. The germline V gene encodes CDR1 MNHEY and CDR2 SMNVEV (reference sequence). V shed 5 bases and J 9 bases; nucleotides not matched to a gene: 9. The chain combines TRBV27 with TRBJ1-6; 8 bases are shared with TRBD1. The receptor comes from an elderly man with head and neck cancer. Material: PBMCs. In DNA form, the CDR3 reads TGTGCCAGCAGTCCGCGACAGGGGTTATTTTCACCCCTCCACTTT. This translates into CASSPRQGLFSPLHF.